Listed below are T cell receptor beta chains from one sample, sequenced in a study of blood T cell repertoires in COVID-19. Sequencing was performed with immunoSEQ multiplex PCR; in TCRdb, only in-frame clones are kept and a portion is missing. The top ten hold roughly 1.4% of the sample, which has over 400,000 clones, about nine tenths seen once. Material: peripheral blood. These receptor sequences come from a woman in her twenties or thirties with active or convalescent COVID-19. Both conserved end residues are part of each CDR3. A D gene is named only where the DNA matches it firmly. Clone size is shown for a subset of rows, as once, few, many or a class of expanded clone.

TRBD1	TRBV6-1	TRBJ1-2	NA	CASSEDRDSYGYTF	TGTGCCAGCAGTGAAGATCGGGACAGCTATGGCTACACCTTC
NA	TRBV29-1	TRBJ2-2	NA	CSVMGQNTGELFF	TGCAGCGTCATGGGACAGAACACCGGGGAGCTGTTTTTT
NA	TRBV18	TRBJ1-1	NA	CASSTGKGAEAFF	TGTGCCAGCTCAACGGGGAAAGGAGCTGAAGCTTTCTTT
TRBD1	TRBV18	TRBJ1-2	NA	CASSPPGQGAGGYTF	TGTGCCAGCTCACCACCGGGACAGGGGGCTGGTGGCTACACCTTC
TRBD1	TRBV7-6	TRBJ2-3	once	CASSPRPQSNTGGARTDTQYF	TGTGCCAGCAGCCCACGACCGCAATCGAACACAGGGGGCGCAAGGACCGATACGCAGTATTTT
NA	TRBV5-4	TRBJ1-4	NA	CASSLSQGGNEKLFF	TGTGCCAGCAGCTTATCACAGGGTGGGAATGAAAAACTGTTTTTT
TRBD1	TRBV19	TRBJ2-5	NA	CASSIAEGQGGETQYF	TGTGCCAGTAGTATAGCCGAGGGACAGGGCGGAGAGACCCAGTACTTC
NA	TRBV29-1	TRBJ2-3	NA	CSVGSGDTQYF	TGCAGCGTTGGTTCCGGAGATACGCAGTATTTT
TRBD1	TRBV5-6	TRBJ1-5	NA	CASSFQGASNQPQHF	TGTGCCAGCAGCTTCCAGGGGGCTAGCAATCAGCCCCAGCATTTT
TRBD2	TRBV6-5	TRBJ2-3	once	CASSYSGGSAGDTQYF	TGTGCCAGCAGTTACTCCGGGGGGAGTGCTGGAGATACGCAGTATTTT
NA	TRBV29-1	TRBJ2-2	NA	CSVDYGGNTGELFF	TGCAGCGTTGATTACGGGGGGAACACCGGGGAGCTGTTTTTT
NA	TRBV19	TRBJ1-2	few	CASSIGPGGAYGYTF	TGTGCCAGTAGTATAGGCCCAGGAGGGGCCTATGGCTACACCTTC
TRBD1	TRBV7-8	TRBJ1-1	NA	CASRSQGGNTEAFF	TGTGCCAGCAGGTCCCAGGGGGGGAACACTGAAGCTTTCTTT
NA	TRBV30	TRBJ2-1	NA	CAWRSGSSYNEQFF	TGTGCCTGGAGAAGTGGGAGCTCCTACAATGAGCAGTTCTTC
TRBD1	TRBV19	TRBJ1-4	once	CASSIGQGYEKLFF	TGTGCCAGTAGTATTGGACAGGGGTATGAAAAACTGTTTTTT
TRBD2	TRBV6-5	TRBJ2-1	NA	CASSYTLAGGTNEQFF	TGTGCCAGCAGTTACACGTTAGCGGGAGGTACCAATGAGCAGTTCTTC
TRBD2	TRBV6-5	TRBJ2-1	NA	CASTPSGSYNEQFF	TGTGCCAGCACCCCTAGCGGCTCCTACAATGAGCAGTTCTTC
NA	TRBV19	TRBJ1-2	few	CASSIGQQSFYGYTF	TGTGCCAGTAGTATAGGACAGCAAAGTTTCTATGGCTACACCTTC
TRBD1	TRBV9	TRBJ1-3	NA	CASSVGQVGSGNTIYF	TGTGCCAGCAGCGTTGGACAGGTAGGATCTGGAAACACCATATATTTT
NA	TRBV5-5	TRBJ2-3	NA	CASSLAGVPTDTQYF	TGTGCCAGCAGCTTGGCGGGAGTGCCCACAGATACGCAGTATTTT
NA	TRBV7-9	TRBJ1-1	NA	CASSLEGGNTEAFF	TGTGCCAGCAGCTTAGAAGGGGGGAACACTGAAGCTTTCTTT
NA	TRBV25-1	TRBJ1-1	few	CASSESRQAHRWTEAFF	TGTGCCAGCAGTGAATCGCGTCAGGCCCACCGATGGACTGAAGCTTTCTTT
NA	TRBV25-1	TRBJ1-2	NA	CASSGGARGYTF	TGTGCCAGCAGTGGCGGGGCGCGAGGCTACACCTTC
TRBD1	TRBV5-1	TRBJ2-7	NA	CASSSGQGFDEQYF	TGCGCCAGCAGCTCGGGACAGGGTTTTGACGAGCAGTACTTC
NA	TRBV3-1/TRBV3-2	TRBJ2-7	NA	CASSYSYEQYF	TGTGCCAGCAGCTACAGCTACGAGCAGTACTTC
NA	TRBV6-5	TRBJ1-2	few	CASSSPYRVNYGYTF	TGTGCCAGCAGTTCGCCATACAGGGTGAACTATGGCTACACCTTC
TRBD2	TRBV6-1	TRBJ2-1	NA	CASSEVVRGRDFF	TGTGCCAGCAGTGAAGTTGTCCGGGGGAGGGATTTCTTC
TRBD1	TRBV5-1	TRBJ1-2	NA	CASSSQGDGYTF	TGCGCCAGCAGCTCGCAGGGGGATGGCTACACCTTC
TRBD1	TRBV2	TRBJ1-2	NA	CASRGGGSNYGYTF	TGTGCCAGCAGAGGAGGGGGCAGCAACTATGGCTACACCTTC
NA	TRBV7-4	TRBJ1-4	NA	CASSPWTRANEKLFF	TGTGCCAGCAGCCCATGGACGAGGGCTAATGAAAAACTGTTTTTT
NA	TRBV15	TRBJ2-2	NA	CATPGGANTGELFF	TGTGCCACCCCGGGTGGTGCAAACACCGGGGAGCTGTTTTTT
NA	TRBV19	TRBJ2-7	once	CASSTRTEFLYEQYF	TGTGCCAGTAGTACCCGGACAGAATTCCTCTACGAGCAGTACTTC
NA	TRBV6-5	TRBJ1-3	NA	CASRLARDIGNTIYF	TGTGCCAGCAGGCTGGCCCGGGACATTGGAAACACCATATATTTT
NA	TRBV7-9	TRBJ2-1	once	CASSYLSGHNEQFF	TGTGCCAGCAGCTATCTCTCAGGTCACAATGAGCAGTTCTTC
NA	TRBV2	TRBJ2-7	NA	CASWAGHYEQYF	TGTGCCAGCTGGGCAGGGCACTACGAGCAGTACTTC
NA	TRBV18	TRBJ1-2	few	CASSPGRQAQGYTF	TGTGCCAGCTCACCGGGTAGACAGGCGCAGGGCTACACCTTC
NA	TRBV30	TRBJ2-7	NA	CAWSVLPPHEQYF	TGTGCCTGGAGTGTACTCCCCCCCCACGAGCAGTACTTC
TRBD1	TRBV11-2	TRBJ1-4	NA	CASSWTGGGEKLFF	TGTGCCAGCAGCTGGACAGGAGGTGGTGAAAAACTGTTTTTT
NA	TRBV18	TRBJ2-6	NA	CASSPRDVGATSGANVLTF	TGTGCCAGCTCACCACGTGATGTAGGGGCTACCTCTGGGGCCAACGTCCTGACTTTC
NA	TRBV5-6	TRBJ1-2	NA	CASSSPVGRRTWDGYTF	TGTGCCAGCAGCTCCCCGGTGGGGCGCCGCACTTGGGATGGCTACACCTTC
NA	TRBV5-4	TRBJ1-3	NA	CASSSGDPGNTIYF	TGTGCCAGCAGCAGCGGAGATCCTGGAAACACCATATATTTT
NA	TRBV5-4	TRBJ1-5	once	CASSLAPDSNQPQHF	TGTGCCAGCAGCTTGGCCCCAGATAGCAATCAGCCCCAGCATTTT
TRBD1	TRBV30	TRBJ2-7	NA	CAWSVDRGYEQYF	TGTGCCTGGAGTGTAGACAGGGGTTACGAGCAGTACTTC
TRBD1	TRBV19	TRBJ2-1	NA	CASSITQGALNEQFF	TGTGCCAGTAGTATTACGCAGGGGGCCCTCAATGAGCAGTTCTTC
TRBD2	TRBV11-2	TRBJ2-2	NA	CASSFIGEGTGELFF	TGTGCCAGCAGCTTTATAGGGGAGGGCACCGGGGAGCTGTTTTTT